Each of the 10 T cell receptor beta chains below was sequenced from the same sample in a study of regulatory T cells in long-lasting Graves disease listed by TCRdb under 2021. The sample's time point label is to be understood as: persistent/refractory GD, antithyroid drugs over 5 years with positive TRAb. For both TCR sequencing and RNA sequencing, RNA was extracted from PBMCs in TRIzol. To prepare the library, multiplex PCR was applied. Sequencer: Illumina HiSeq 4000. CDR3 regions were amplified by Arm-PCR with iRepertoire HTBI primers to construct TCR beta libraries. Starting from the raw public reads, TCRdb applied fastp trimming at Q25, assembled clones with MiXCR and retained in-frame beta chains. Each CDR3 protein appears once, grouped with its most common genes and DNA. For this sample there are around 430,000 distinct CDR3 sequences; approximately 22% appear just once. The leading ten clones occupy 10% to 15% of the sample.

Material: peripheral blood mononuclear cells (PBMCs), obtained when the disease was refractory, from a patient treated with antithyroid drugs. These receptors all stem from a female donor with Graves disease.

This clonotype occurred many times. J is TRBJ1-5 and V is TRBV28; D not certain. CDR1 and CDR2 from the germline V gene are MDHEN and SYDVKM. This CDR3 contains 12 residues. Trimming pared 3 bases from V and 12 bases from J, leaving 12 bases between. CDR3 amino acids: CASSLAGRIQHF. The CDR3 bases are TGTGCCAGCAGTTTGGCAGGACGTATCCAGCATTTT.

The rearrangement joins TRBV11-1 to TRBJ2-7, with D hard to call. With 1 base removed from V and 3 bases from J, the gap between germline ends came to 7 bases. Germline V CDR1 and CDR2: SGHAT, FQDESV (reference sequence). The length of the CDR3 is 13 residues. CDR3 sequence reads: CASSLVHGYEQYF. Here the CDR3 DNA reads TGTGCCAGCAGCTTAGTACACGGCTACGAGCAGTACTTC.

The sample holds many counts of this clonotype. The CDR3 region is CASSPTTGVGSPLHF. Here the CDR3 DNA reads TGTGCCAGCAGTCCAACGACAGGGGTGGGTTCACCCCTCCACTTT. The chain links TRBV6-1 to TRBJ1-6, with 8 bases identical to TRBD1. This CDR3 comprises 15 residues. CDR1 and CDR2 (germline): MNHNS, SASEGT. The V and J ends lost 5 bases and 9 bases, in that order; junction bases with no gene match: 9.

The chain combines TRBV9 with TRBJ2-4, with a weak D call TRBD2 (6 bases). The CDR3 covers 15 residues. V lost 0 bases, J lost 8 bases, and 15 bases lay in between. Germline loops: CDR1 SGDLS, CDR2 YYNGEE. The CDR3 sequence is CASSVAGAGVDIQYF. The CDR3 DNA reads as TGTGCCAGCAGCGTAGCGGGAGCTGGGGTCGACATTCAGTACTTC.

This clonotype came up many times. This chain uses TRBV12-3 or TRBV12-4 with TRBJ1-2; D might be TRBD1 (5 bases). The length of the CDR3 is 14 residues. The V end was cut by 5 bases, the J end by 2 bases, with 12 bases between. The CDR3 DNA reads as TGTGCCAGCAGTCGGGCAGGGACGAACTATGGCTACACCTTC. Its translation: CASSRAGTNYGYTF.

The chain is built from TRBV30 and TRBJ1-1; D is ambiguous. Germline V CDR1 and CDR2: GTSNPN, SVGIG (reference sequence). The CDR3 is 13 amino acids. The germline V and J ends were trimmed by 1 base and 5 bases, with 11 bases remaining between them. The CDR3: CAWSDSGDTEAFF. The CDR3 coding sequence is TGTGCCTGGAGTGATTCCGGGGATACTGAAGCTTTCTTT. Full variable domain (remainder filled in from reference TRBV30 and TRBJ1-1): SQTIHQWPATLVQPVGSPLSLECTVEGTSNPNLYWYRQAAGRGLQLLFYSVGIGQISSEVPQNLSASRPQDRQFILSSKKLLLSDSGFYLCAWSDSGDTEAFFGQGTRLTVV.

V is TRBV2 and J is TRBJ1-4, with D unresolved. The V and J ends lost 4 bases and 7 bases respectively, with 13 bases between them. Per germline, CDR1 SNHLY and CDR2 FYNNEI. The CDR3 runs to 14 residues. The CDR3 loop reads CASSGDTTGEKLFF. In nucleotides, the CDR3 is TGTGCCAGCAGTGGAGACACTACGGGTGAAAAACTGTTTTTT. The variable domain in full, completed from reference TRBV2 and TRBJ1-4, reads EPEVTQTPSHQVTQMGQEVILRCVPISNHLYFYWYRQILGQKVEFLVSFYNNEISEKSEIFDDQFSVERPDGSNFTLKIRSTKLEDSAMYFCASSGDTTGEKLFFGSGTQLSVL.

The chain couples TRBV30 to TRBJ1-1, with no clear D. The V gene's germline CDR1 is GTSNPN and CDR2 SVGIG (reference sequence). This CDR3 contains 12 residues. The V end was cut by 2 bases, the J end by 1 base, with 5 bases between. CDR3: CAWSFGNTEAFF. CDR3 DNA: TGTGCCTGGAGTTTCGGGAACACTGAAGCTTTCTTT.

V usage is TRBV6-1 and J usage is TRBJ2-7; D may match TRBD1 or TRBD2 (5 bases each). Trimming removed 5 bases from V and 1 base from J, with 15 bases in between. Germline V gene sequence: CDR1 MNHNS, CDR2 SASEGT. The CDR3 runs to 15 residues. Here the CDR3 reads CASSKVRDGSYEQYF. The CDR3 nucleotides read TGTGCCAGCAGTAAGGTCCGGGACGGGTCCTACGAGCAGTACTTC.

This clonotype was counted between two and nine times. The chain uses TRBV11-2 and TRBJ2-3; D might be TRBD2 (6 bases). CDR1 SGHAT and CDR2 FQNNGV come from the germline V gene. The V gene lost 5 bases and the J gene lost 3 bases, with 15 bases spanning the gap. CDR3 length equals 15 residues. CDR3: CASSPRGSGTDTQYF. The CDR3 DNA reads TGTGCCAGCAGCCCACGGGGGAGTGGTACAGATACGCAGTATTTT.